This TCR beta chain was observed in a study of identical twins. Study-wide findings and caveats: Fewer insertions were carried by abundant cord blood beta clonotypes, but none was seen in memory repertoires. Conclusions were based on cross-sectional statistical analysis, without following the same donors.

Template switching created a universal primer site, and the cDNA included unique molecular identifiers. Each CDR3 protein gets one entry after TCRdb re-called the 5' RACE reads with MiXCR. Of 500,000 to 700,000 distinct CDR3 sequences in the sample, 7% to 7.5% were seen once. CDR3 length: 16 amino acids. CDR1 is MDHEN, CDR2 SYDVKM, per germline. V gave up 4 bases and J gave up 2 bases; unmatched junction bases: 6. This clonotype showed up just a few times. Antigen specificity is unknown. The sample was also reused in another study, on yellow fever vaccine responses in identical twins.

Sequences were obtained from PBMCs. The chain has TRBV28 and TRBJ2-2; 8 bases agree with TRBD1. This clonotype originated in a woman between 18 and 29 years old in good health. Here the CDR3 reads CASSSRQGPNTGELFF. As DNA, the CDR3 is TGTGCCAGCAGTTCCCGACAGGGGCCAAACACCGGGGAGCTGTTTTTT.